The 20 T cell receptor beta chains listed next were all sequenced from one sample in a study of cytomegalovirus exposure and HLA in healthy donors. PCR primers comprised 60 Vbeta and 13 Jbeta primers. Repertoires were generated with immunoSEQ multiplex PCR, while TCRdb's copy carries only in-frame clones and drops some. The sample lists tens of thousands of clones; approximately 77% were seen once. Specimen: PBMCs. The source is a woman aged 45-65 years in good health and CMV-seronegative.

The chain links TRBV7-3 to TRBJ2-5; 13 bases fit TRBD2. J lost 7 bases, V lost 4 bases, and 3 bases had no gene match. The length of the CDR3 is 14 residues. The germline V gene encodes CDR1 SGHTA and CDR2 FQGTGA. CDR3 protein: CASSSGTSGMTQYF. The CDR3 DNA sequence: TGTGCCAGCAGCTCAGGGACTAGCGGGATGACCCAGTACTTC.

This chain links TRBV6-5 with TRBJ1-5, with D possibly being TRBD1 (5 bases). Trimming removed 0 bases from V and 5 bases from J, with 11 bases in between. Germline V CDR1 and CDR2: MNHEY, SVGAGI. This CDR3 contains 15 residues. CDR3 protein: CASSYSRGTDQPQHF. CDR3 nucleotides: TGTGCCAGCAGTTACTCCCGGGGGACGGATCAGCCCCAGCATTTT.

J is TRBJ1-2 and V is TRBV6-6, with 9 nucleotides matching TRBD1. The CDR3 spans 14 residues. Germline values: CDR1 MNHNY, CDR2 SVGAGI (reference sequence). V gave up 6 bases and J gave up 6 bases; unmatched junction bases: 8. CDR3 region: CASSTTGGENGYTF. CDR3 coding DNA: TGTGCCAGCAGCACTACAGGGGGCGAGAATGGCTACACCTTC.

The V call is TRBV28, the J call TRBJ2-5, with TRBD2 as a possible D gene (5 bases). V lost 5 bases, J lost 4 bases, and 17 bases lay in between. CDR1 is MDHEN, CDR2 SYDVKM, per germline. The CDR3 length is 15 residues. The CDR3 DNA follows: TGTGCCAGCAGTAGCGGAACGTGGACGGGAGAGACCCAGTACTTC. It yields the protein CASSSGTWTGETQYF.

This clone was detected only a few times. This rearrangement joins TRBV18 to TRBJ1-1; 8 bases are shared with TRBD1. This CDR3 spans 15 amino acids. Per germline, CDR1 KGHSH and CDR2 LQKENI. Trimming removed 3 bases from V and 1 base from J; junction bases left unmatched: 4. The CDR3 sequence is CASSPPGQGNTEAFF. DNA of the CDR3: TGTGCCAGCTCACCTCCCGGACAGGGGAACACTGAAGCTTTCTTT.

The chain couples TRBV6-6 to TRBJ2-7; possibly TRBD1 for D (6 bases). V was pared by 8 bases and J by 2 bases, with 13 bases between. CDR1 and CDR2 from the germline V gene are MNHNY and SVGAGI (reference sequence). The CDR3 loop spans 13 amino acids. CDR3 protein: CASARQETYEQYF. The CDR3 DNA is TGTGCCAGCGCGAGACAGGAGACCTACGAGCAGTACTTC.

This clone was recorded a few times. The CDR3 DNA follows: TGTGCCAGCAGTATGGACAGACCCACCGGGGAGCTGTTTTTT. Translated, it gives CASSMDRPTGELFF. J is TRBJ2-2 and V is TRBV2; tentative D call: TRBD1 (6 bases). The CDR3 is 14 amino acids. The V end was cut by 5 bases, the J end by 4 bases, with 11 bases between. Germline CDR1 and CDR2: SNHLY and FYNNEI.

The chain uses TRBV7-2 and TRBJ1-2, with D perhaps matching TRBD1 (5 bases). Trimming took 5 bases from V and 8 from J, leaving 24 bases between them. Germline lookup yields CDR1 SGHTA and CDR2 FQGNSA. The length of the CDR3 is 16 residues. Written as DNA, the CDR3 is TGTGCCAGCAGCCTAACCACAGGAGTCGGAGCGGGAGGCTACACCTTC. Translating it yields CASSLTTGVGAGGYTF. Full variable domain (missing parts from reference TRBV7-2 and TRBJ1-2): GAGVSQSPSNKVTEKGKDVELRCDPISGHTALYWYRQSLGQGLEFLIYFQGNSAPDKSGLPSDRFSAERTGGSVSTLTIQRTQQEDSAVYLCASSLTTGVGAGGYTFGSGTRLTVV.

The rearrangement uses TRBV7-8 and TRBJ1-3; the D is unclear. The CDR3 consists of 15 residues. Trimming took 5 bases from V and 0 from J, leaving 11 bases between them. Per germline, CDR1 SGHVS and CDR2 FQNEAQ. CDR3 DNA: TGTGCCAGCAGCCCTCAGGCAGTCTCTGGAAACACCATATATTTT. Protein product: CASSPQAVSGNTIYF.

J is TRBJ2-6 and V is TRBV18; D is ambiguous. CDR3 size: 15 residues. V was cut by 2 bases and J by 2 bases, with 7 bases left in between. The V gene's germline CDR1 is KGHSH and CDR2 LQKENI. The CDR3 DNA reads as TGTGCCAGCTCACCATGGAGCCCTGGGGCCAACGTCCTGACTTTC. It translates to CASSPWSPGANVLTF.

V gene TRBV10-3 combines with J gene TRBJ2-5, with D possibly being TRBD1 (8 bases). V was pared by 9 bases and J by 7 bases, with 18 bases between. CDR1 and CDR2 from the germline V gene are ENHRY and SYGVKD. There are 13 residues in the CDR3. CDR3 region: CAILQGEGGTQYF. The CDR3 nucleotides read TGTGCCATACTACAGGGGGAGGGCGGGACCCAGTACTTC.

The rearrangement uses TRBV6-6 and TRBJ1-2; D not certain. The CDR3 consists of 11 residues. Germline assignment: CDR1 MNHNY and CDR2 SVGAGI (reference sequence). V dropped 4 bases and J dropped 7 bases, with 7 bases sitting between them. Here the CDR3 DNA reads TGTGCCAGCAGTTTCACGGGTGGCTACACCTTC. It codes for CASSFTGGYTF.

This clone was seen a single time. The chain is built from TRBV7-3 and TRBJ2-1, with TRBD2 identical over 12 bases. Germline V gene sequence: CDR1 SGHTA, CDR2 FQGTGA. CDR3 length: 16 amino acids. After removal of 4 bases from V and 6 bases from J, the junction contained 7 bases not matched to a gene. CDR3 residues: CASSSQTSGRGNEQFF. The CDR3 DNA sequence: TGTGCCAGCAGCTCTCAGACTAGCGGGAGAGGCAATGAGCAGTTCTTC.

This clone turned up a few times. This sequence joins TRBV6-1 and TRBJ2-7; D is perhaps TRBD2 (6 bases). V lost 7 bases to trimming and J lost 5 bases, with 18 bases between them. The CDR3 sequence is 14 residues long. CDR1 and CDR2 (germline): MNHNS, SASEGT. CDR3 in DNA: TGTGCCAGCATCAGGAGGGGCTCCTTGGACGAGCAGTACTTC. Protein product: CASIRRGSLDEQYF.

The chain carries TRBV10-1 and TRBJ2-3; 13 bases are shared with TRBD2. CDR3 length: 19 amino acids. Trimming at V came to 1 base and at J to 3 bases, leaving 10 bases not matched to a gene. In germline, CDR1 is WNHNN, CDR2 SYGVQD (reference sequence). CDR3 nucleotides: TGCGCCAGCAGTGAGTTCGGACTAGCGGGAGTAATTGGAACAGATACGCAGTATTTT. Protein product: CASSEFGLAGVIGTDTQYF.

The chain has TRBV21-1 and TRBJ1-5; TRBD1 was called by the table and not checked on the DNA. TRBV21-1 is a pseudogene segment. The CDR3 has 14 amino acids. Here the CDR3 DNA reads TGTGCCAGCAGCACCCGGGACAGGCATCAGCCCCAGCATTTT. Amino acids: CASSTRDRHQPQHF.

The rearrangement joins TRBV29-1 to TRBJ2-3; D gene uncertain. The germline V gene has CDR1 SQVTM and CDR2 ANQGSEA. The CDR3 contains 13 residues. V lost 7 bases, J lost 0 bases, and 11 bases lay in between. CDR3 sequence (DNA): TGCAGCGCGAGGTTTACTAGCACAGATACGCAGTATTTT. Protein product: CSARFTSTDTQYF.

The chain recombines TRBV28 with TRBJ2-1; 13 nucleotides match TRBD2. CDR1 is MDHEN, CDR2 SYDVKM, per germline. The CDR3 is made up of 14 amino acids. Trimming took 8 bases from V and 6 from J; bases not matched to a gene: 4. CDR3 in amino acids: CASDRTSGSNEQFF. CDR3 DNA: TGTGCCAGCGATAGGACTAGCGGGAGCAATGAGCAGTTCTTC.

V is TRBV28 and J is TRBJ1-6, with 10 bases lining up with TRBD1. Germline assignment: CDR1 MDHEN and CDR2 SYDVKM. V was clipped by 6 bases and J by 4 bases; unmatched bases: 9. There are 17 residues in the CDR3. CDR3 loop: CASSLDGTGDYNSPLHF. The CDR3, as DNA: TGTGCCAGCAGCCTTGACGGGACAGGGGATTATAATTCACCCCTCCACTTT.

The chain uses TRBV7-9 and TRBJ2-2, with 9 bases that match TRBD1. Trimming took 11 bases from V and 14 from J; bases not matched to a gene: 6. The CDR3 sequence is 10 residues long. The germline gives CDR1 SEHNR, CDR2 FQNEAQ (reference sequence). Written as DNA, the CDR3 is TGTGCCGGGGGACAGGGTAGACTGTTTTTT. This translates into CAGGQGRLFF.